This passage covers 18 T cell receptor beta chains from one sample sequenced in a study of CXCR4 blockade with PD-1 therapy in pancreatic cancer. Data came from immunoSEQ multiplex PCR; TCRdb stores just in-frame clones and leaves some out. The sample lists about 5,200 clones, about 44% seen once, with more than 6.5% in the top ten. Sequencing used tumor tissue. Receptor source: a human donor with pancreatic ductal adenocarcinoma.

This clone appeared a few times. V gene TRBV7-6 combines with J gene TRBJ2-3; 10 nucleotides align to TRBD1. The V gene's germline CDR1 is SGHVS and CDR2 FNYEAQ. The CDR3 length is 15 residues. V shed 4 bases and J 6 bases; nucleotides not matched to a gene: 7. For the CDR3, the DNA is TGTGCCAGCAGCTCCGGCGGGACAGGGGCCGATACGCAGTATTTT. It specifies CASSSGGTGADTQYF.

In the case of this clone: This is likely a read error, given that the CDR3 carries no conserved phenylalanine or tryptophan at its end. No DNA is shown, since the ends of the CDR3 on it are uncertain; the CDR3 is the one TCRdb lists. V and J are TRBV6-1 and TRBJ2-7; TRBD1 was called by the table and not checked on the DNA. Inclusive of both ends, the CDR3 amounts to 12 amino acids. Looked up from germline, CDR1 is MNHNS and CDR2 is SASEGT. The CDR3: CTSSEAMGTPRL.

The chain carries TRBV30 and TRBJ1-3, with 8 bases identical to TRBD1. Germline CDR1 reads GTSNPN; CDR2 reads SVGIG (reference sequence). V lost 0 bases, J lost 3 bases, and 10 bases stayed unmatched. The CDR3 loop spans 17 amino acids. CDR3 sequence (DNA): TGTGCCTGGAGTGTACCCAGGGGGCTAGAAGATGGAAACACCATATATTTT. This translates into CAWSVPRGLEDGNTIYF.

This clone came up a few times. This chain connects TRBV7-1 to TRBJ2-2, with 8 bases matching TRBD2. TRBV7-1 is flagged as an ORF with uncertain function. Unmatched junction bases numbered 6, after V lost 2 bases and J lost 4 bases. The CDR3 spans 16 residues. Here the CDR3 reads CASSSSPSGPTGELFF. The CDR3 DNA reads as TGTGCCAGCAGCTCAAGTCCTAGCGGGCCCACCGGGGAGCTGTTTTTT.

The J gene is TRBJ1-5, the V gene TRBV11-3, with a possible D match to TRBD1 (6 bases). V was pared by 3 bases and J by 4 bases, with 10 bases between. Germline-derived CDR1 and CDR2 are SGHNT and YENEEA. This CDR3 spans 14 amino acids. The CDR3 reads CASSFRQGNQPQHF. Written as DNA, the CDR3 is TGTGCCAGCAGCTTCCGGCAGGGGAATCAGCCCCAGCATTTT.

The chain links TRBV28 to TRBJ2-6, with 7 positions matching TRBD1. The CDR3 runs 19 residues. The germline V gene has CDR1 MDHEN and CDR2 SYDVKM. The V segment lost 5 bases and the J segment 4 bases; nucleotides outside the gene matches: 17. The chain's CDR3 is CASSPSPTGSVFGANVLTF. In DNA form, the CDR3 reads TGTGCCAGCAGTCCATCACCGACAGGGTCGGTGTTCGGGGCCAACGTCCTGACTTTC. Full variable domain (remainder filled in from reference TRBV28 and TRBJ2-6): DVKVTQSSRYLVKRTGEKVFLECVQDMDHENMFWYRQDPGLGLRLIYFSYDVKMKEKGDIPEGYSVSREKKERFSLILESASTNQTSMYLCASSPSPTGSVFGANVLTFGAGSRLTVL.

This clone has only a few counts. Here the CDR3 reads CASSALQGRDGYTF. The CDR3 coding sequence is TGTGCCAGCAGTGCCCTACAGGGGAGGGATGGCTACACCTTC. The chain joins TRBV6-8 to TRBJ1-2, with TRBD1 matching over 7 bases. Trimming at V came to 5 bases and at J to 6 bases, leaving 9 bases not matched to a gene. Germline lookup yields CDR1 MNHGY and CDR2 SAAAGT. There are 14 residues in the CDR3.

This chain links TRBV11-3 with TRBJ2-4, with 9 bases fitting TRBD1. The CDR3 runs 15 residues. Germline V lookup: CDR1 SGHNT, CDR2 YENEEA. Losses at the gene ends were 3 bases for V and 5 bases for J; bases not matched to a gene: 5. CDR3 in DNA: TGTGCCAGCAGCTTTACAGGGGGCAGGCAAAACATTCAGTACTTC. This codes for CASSFTGGRQNIQYF.

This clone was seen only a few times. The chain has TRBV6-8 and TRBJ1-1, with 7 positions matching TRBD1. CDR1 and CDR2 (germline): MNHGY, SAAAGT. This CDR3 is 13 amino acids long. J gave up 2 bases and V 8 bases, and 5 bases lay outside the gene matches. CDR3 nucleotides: TGTGCCAGCTCGGGACAGAAAAACACTGAAGCTTTCTTT. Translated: CASSGQKNTEAFF.

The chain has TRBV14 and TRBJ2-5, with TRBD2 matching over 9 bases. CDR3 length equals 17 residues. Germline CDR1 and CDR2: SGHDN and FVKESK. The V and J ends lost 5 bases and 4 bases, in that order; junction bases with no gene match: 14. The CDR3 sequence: CASSGSFAGGEGETQYF. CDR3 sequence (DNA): TGTGCCAGCAGCGGAAGTTTTGCGGGAGGGGAAGGAGAGACCCAGTACTTC.

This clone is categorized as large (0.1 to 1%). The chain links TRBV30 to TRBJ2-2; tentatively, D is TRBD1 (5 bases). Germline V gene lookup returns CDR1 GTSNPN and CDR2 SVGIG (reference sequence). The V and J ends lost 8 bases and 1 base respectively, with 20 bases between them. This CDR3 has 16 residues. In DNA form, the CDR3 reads TGTGCCGGACCCCTTCCAGGGCGGATGAACACCGGGGAGCTGTTTTTT. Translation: CAGPLPGRMNTGELFF.

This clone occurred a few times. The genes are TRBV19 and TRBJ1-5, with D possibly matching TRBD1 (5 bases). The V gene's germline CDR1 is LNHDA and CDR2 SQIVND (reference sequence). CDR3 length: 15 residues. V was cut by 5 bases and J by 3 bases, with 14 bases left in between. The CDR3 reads CASSSRDGSNQPQHF. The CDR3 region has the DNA TGTGCCAGTAGTTCCCGGGACGGTTCCAATCAGCCCCAGCATTTT.

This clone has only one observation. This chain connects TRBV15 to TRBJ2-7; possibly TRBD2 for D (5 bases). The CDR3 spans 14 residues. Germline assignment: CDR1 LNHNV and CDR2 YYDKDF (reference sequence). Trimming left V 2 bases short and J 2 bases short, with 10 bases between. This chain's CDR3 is CATSRFDGTYEQYF. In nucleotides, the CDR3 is TGTGCCACCAGCAGATTCGACGGGACCTACGAGCAGTACTTC.

CDR3 sequence reads: CSVEVVGRYSDTQYF. CDR3 coding DNA: TGCAGCGTTGAGGTGGTTGGTCGGTACTCAGATACGCAGTATTTT. This rearrangement joins TRBV29-1 to TRBJ2-3; D call uncertain. The germline gives CDR1 SQVTM, CDR2 ANQGSEA. The CDR3 runs to 15 residues. V lost 3 bases, J lost 4 bases, and 17 bases lay in between.

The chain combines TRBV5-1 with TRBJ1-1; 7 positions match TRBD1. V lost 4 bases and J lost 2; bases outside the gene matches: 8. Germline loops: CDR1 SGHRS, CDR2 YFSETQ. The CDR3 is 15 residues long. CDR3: CASSKATGSNTEAFF. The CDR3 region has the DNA TGCGCCAGCAGCAAAGCGACAGGGAGCAACACTGAAGCTTTCTTT. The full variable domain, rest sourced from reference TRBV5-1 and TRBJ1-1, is KAGVTQTPRYLIKTRGQQVTLSCSPISGHRSVSWYQQTPGQGLQFLFEYFSETQRNKGNFPGRFSGRQFSNSRSEMNVSTLELGDSALYLCASSKATGSNTEAFFGQGTRLTVV.

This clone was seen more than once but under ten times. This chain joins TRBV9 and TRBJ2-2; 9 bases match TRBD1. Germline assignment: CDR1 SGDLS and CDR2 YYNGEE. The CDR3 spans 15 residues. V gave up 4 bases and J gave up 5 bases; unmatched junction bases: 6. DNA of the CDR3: TGTGCCAGCAGCCAACAGGGGGCGCGAACCGGGGAGCTGTTTTTT. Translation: CASSQQGARTGELFF.

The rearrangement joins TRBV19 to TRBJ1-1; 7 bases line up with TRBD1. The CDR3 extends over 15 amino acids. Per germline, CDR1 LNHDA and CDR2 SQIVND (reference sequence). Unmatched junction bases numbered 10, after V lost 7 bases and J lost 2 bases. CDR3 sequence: CASTNPGGRNTEAFF. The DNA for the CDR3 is TGTGCCAGTACGAACCCAGGGGGGCGAAACACTGAAGCTTTCTTT.

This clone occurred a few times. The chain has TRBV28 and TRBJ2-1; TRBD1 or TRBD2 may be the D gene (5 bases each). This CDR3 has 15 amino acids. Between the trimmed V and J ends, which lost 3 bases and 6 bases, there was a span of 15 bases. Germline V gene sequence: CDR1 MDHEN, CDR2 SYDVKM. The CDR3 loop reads CASSFPGARGNEQFF. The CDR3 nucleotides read TGTGCCAGCAGTTTCCCCGGGGCGAGGGGCAATGAGCAGTTCTTC.